The clone carrying this T cell receptor beta chain was observed a few times. The data originate from a study of T-cell reconstitution after alpha-beta-depleted transplantation in children. This CDR3 region has 15 residues. Germline-derived CDR1 and CDR2 are SGDLS and YYNGEE. Trimming left V 0 bases short and J 2 bases short, with 12 bases between. This sample's TCRbeta library carried unique molecular identifier barcodes. TCRdb re-called the PCR reads with MiXCR, one entry per CDR3 protein. The sample contains fewer than 450,000 distinct CDR3 sequences, around 15% of which appear only once. Sample: PBMCs, mostly from graft donor cells, taken 360 days after TCRalphabeta/CD19-depleted stem cell transplant. The source is a male patient between 2 and 10 years old who had a stem cell transplant for acute lymphoblastic leukemia, so the T cells may come from the graft donor. J is TRBJ2-7 and V is TRBV9; TRBD1 might be the D (6 bases). In DNA, the CDR3 is TGTGCCAGCAGCGTAGGAGGGGACATACCCTACGAGCAGTACTTC. As protein: CASSVGGDIPYEQYF.